Shown below are 27 T cell receptor beta chains from a single sample sequenced in a study of vaccination and CD4 T cells after COVID-19. Which antigens these TCRs recognize remains unknown. An Oncomine TCR Beta short-read assay was used to sequence the DNA from cultured CD4+ T cells. TCRdb ran MiXCR on the PCR reads and lists one entry per CDR3 protein. The data hold about 5,400 distinct CDR3 sequences, with approximately 42% observed a single time. Stated treatment: roughly 11-day PBMC culture with coronavirus spike peptide pools or control peptides (ViraFEST assay). Samples of CD4+ T cells were obtained from the unexposed donor before the COVID-19 pandemic (2011-2018). What was sequenced was CD4+ T cells from blood, cultured in vitro. The receptors come from a human donor in good health.

The rearrangement joins TRBV7-6 to TRBJ2-7; 8 bases agree with TRBD2. Unmatched junction bases numbered 18, after V lost 5 bases and J lost 3 bases. Germline V gene lookup returns CDR1 SGHVS and CDR2 FNYEAQ. The CDR3 extends over 18 amino acids. The CDR3 here is CASSRMGGGTTKYYEQYF. For the CDR3, the DNA is TGTGCCAGCAGCCGCATGGGCGGGGGGACTACCAAATACTACGAGCAGTACTTC.

This clonotype was picked up a small number of times. Written as DNA, the CDR3 is TGTGCCAGCAGTTGGACCGGTCCGGCGGGAGGGCCAGTCAATGAGCAGTTCTTC. Protein product: CASSWTGPAGGPVNEQFF. The chain couples TRBV27 to TRBJ2-1; TRBD2 matches 9 bases. Germline loops: CDR1 MNHEY, CDR2 SMNVEV (reference sequence). Trimming took 4 bases from V and 6 from J; bases not matched to a gene: 16. This CDR3 comprises 18 residues.

This clonotype has just one count. The J gene is TRBJ2-1, the V gene TRBV7-9; 16 bases agree with TRBD2. The CDR3 sequence is 19 residues long. CDR1 and CDR2 (germline): SEHNR, FQNEAQ (reference sequence). V shed 0 bases and J 1 base; nucleotides not matched to a gene: 3. CDR3 region: CASSLAGLAGGLSYNEQFF. The CDR3, as DNA: TGTGCCAGCAGCTTAGCGGGACTAGCGGGGGGGCTATCCTACAATGAGCAGTTCTTC.

CDR3 bases: TGTGCCAGCAGCCCAGGAGAGGGTTATCACGAGCAGTACTTC. Residues: CASSPGEGYHEQYF. The chain links TRBV7-9 to TRBJ2-7, with D maybe TRBD2 (5 bases). The CDR3 totals 14 residues. With 5 bases removed from V and 5 bases from J, the gap between germline ends came to 16 bases. Germline V gives CDR1 SEHNR, CDR2 FQNEAQ (reference sequence). Together with reference TRBV7-9 and TRBJ2-7, the CDR3 gives the full variable domain: DTGVSQNPRHKITKRGQNVTFRCDPISEHNRLYWYRQTLGQGPEFLTYFQNEAQLEKSRLLSDRFSAERPKGSFSTLEIQRTEQGDSAMYLCASSPGEGYHEQYFGPGTRLTVT.

This clonotype has only a few counts. The V gene is TRBV7-8, the J gene TRBJ1-5; 10 bases are a match to TRBD1. The CDR3 totals 17 residues. In germline, CDR1 is SGHVS, CDR2 FQNEAQ. Trimming at V came to 10 bases and at J to 1 base, leaving 13 bases not matched to a gene. The CDR3 is CATQPGQGTRSNQPQHF. CDR3 DNA sequence: TGTGCCACTCAACCGGGACAGGGGACCCGGAGCAATCAGCCCCAGCATTTT.

The chain carries TRBV30 and TRBJ1-1, with D tentatively TRBD1 (6 bases). The CDR3 extends over 11 amino acids. Deletions cut 8 bases from V and 4 bases from J, with 11 bases between. Looked up from germline, CDR1 is GTSNPN and CDR2 is SVGIG (reference sequence). The chain's CDR3 is CAVQGFTEAFF. CDR3 DNA: TGTGCCGTACAGGGCTTCACTGAAGCTTTCTTT.

The rearrangement uses TRBV12-3 or TRBV12-4 and TRBJ1-2; D unresolved. V shed 0 bases and J shed 6 bases, with 8 bases lying between them. CDR3 size: 13 residues. The CDR3 region has the DNA TGTGCCAGCAGTTTAGCCGGGAGGAATGGCTACACCTTC. Translated: CASSLAGRNGYTF.

This clonotype was observed a handful of times. CDR3 sequence reads: CASSQWTEGGYTF. DNA for the CDR3: TGTGCCAGCAGCCAATGGACAGAGGGCGGCTACACCTTC. The chain joins TRBV14 to TRBJ1-2; weak D call: TRBD1 (6 bases). Looked up from germline, CDR1 is SGHDN and CDR2 is FVKESK. The V and J ends lost 2 bases and 8 bases respectively, with 12 bases between them. The CDR3 is made up of 13 amino acids.

This clonotype was detected a few times. V and J are TRBV10-2 and TRBJ1-2; possibly TRBD1 for D (5 bases). CDR1 is WSHSY and CDR2 is SAAADI in the germline V gene. Trimming took off 0 bases at V and 4 bases at J, with 6 bases between the two ends. This CDR3 has 13 amino acids. For the CDR3, the DNA is TGCGCCAGCAGTGAGTCGGGGCCCTATGGCTACACCTTC. Its protein is CASSESGPYGYTF.

This sequence joins TRBV6-2 or TRBV6-3 and TRBJ2-7; 9 bases map to TRBD2. Germline V gene lookup returns CDR1 MNHEY and CDR2 SVGEGT. The CDR3 spans 17 residues. With 2 bases clipped from V and 3 bases from J, the junction kept 11 bases outside the gene matches. CDR3 sequence reads: CASSYASASGEDYEQYF. The DNA for the CDR3 is TGTGCCAGCAGTTACGCCTCCGCTAGCGGGGAGGACTACGAGCAGTACTTC.

In its sample, this clonotype is medium-sized. As DNA, the CDR3 is TGTGCCAGCAGTGCCGAGGGACCAACCTATGGCTACACCTTC. It translates to CASSAEGPTYGYTF. The V gene is TRBV6-1, the J gene TRBJ1-2; TRBD1 might be the D (5 bases). CDR1 and CDR2 (germline): MNHNS, SASEGT. The CDR3 loop spans 14 amino acids. V was trimmed by 4 bases and J by 4 bases, leaving 13 bases between them.

The rearrangement uses TRBV7-9 and TRBJ2-5; no clear D. CDR1 is SEHNR and CDR2 is FQNEAQ in the germline V gene (reference sequence). V gave up 5 bases and J gave up 3 bases, with 7 bases separating them. This CDR3 is 12 amino acids long. The CDR3 region has the DNA TGTGCCAGCAGCCGAGCCGAAGAGACCCAGTACTTC. Protein product: CASSRAEETQYF.

V and J are TRBV7-9 and TRBJ2-7, with D hard to call. V was clipped by 1 base and J by 6 bases, with 13 bases between them. The V gene's germline CDR1 is SEHNR and CDR2 FQNEAQ (reference sequence). The CDR3 covers 14 residues. For the CDR3, the DNA is TGTGCCAGCAGCTTAGATCCTGATGCCTCCGAGCAGTACTTC. This sequence encodes CASSLDPDASEQYF. Variable domain in full (rest from reference TRBV7-9 and TRBJ2-7): DTGVSQNPRHKITKRGQNVTFRCDPISEHNRLYWYRQTLGQGPEFLTYFQNEAQLEKSRLLSDRFSAERPKGSFSTLEIQRTEQGDSAMYLCASSLDPDASEQYFGPGTRLTVT.

The chain links TRBV6-1 to TRBJ2-4; the D gene is possibly TRBD1 (6 bases). Germline assignment: CDR1 MNHNS and CDR2 SASEGT. V was shortened by 8 bases and J by 0 bases, with 8 bases between the two germline ends. The CDR3 is made up of 13 amino acids. The CDR3 DNA is TGTGCCAGCTCAGGGGTAGCCAAAAACATTCAGTACTTC. Its translation is CASSGVAKNIQYF.

The J gene is TRBJ1-2, the V gene TRBV7-9; weak D call: TRBD1 (6 bases). The CDR3 totals 14 residues. Per the germline V gene, CDR1 is SEHNR and CDR2 is FQNEAQ (reference sequence). V was trimmed by 7 bases and J by 4 bases, leaving 16 bases between them. The CDR3 DNA is TGTGCCAGCAAAAATAAGGGGGAGGGCTATGGCTACACCTTC. This codes for CASKNKGEGYGYTF.

This clonotype turned up a few times. The chain carries TRBV6-1 and TRBJ1-6; 7 bases fit TRBD1. The CDR3 runs to 14 residues. V lost 6 bases to trimming and J lost 8 bases; unmatched junction nucleotides: 7. Germline V gene lookup returns CDR1 MNHNS and CDR2 SASEGT. The CDR3 spells CASSRTGSHSPLHF. CDR3 nucleotide sequence: TGTGCCAGCAGCCGGACAGGATCGCATTCACCCCTCCACTTT.

The rearrangement joins TRBV11-2 to TRBJ2-4, with D possibly being TRBD2 (5 bases). Between the trimmed V and J ends, which lost 5 bases and 3 bases, there was a span of 26 bases. Germline values: CDR1 SGHAT, CDR2 FQNNGV. The CDR3 sequence is 19 residues long. CDR3 protein: CASSPYLWERVGDKNIQYF. The CDR3, as DNA: TGTGCCAGCAGCCCCTACTTGTGGGAAAGGGTGGGAGACAAAAACATTCAGTACTTC. Using reference TRBV11-2 and TRBJ2-4 for the parts outside the CDR3, the full variable domain is EAGVAQSPRYKIIEKRQSVAFWCNPISGHATLYWYQQILGQGPKLLIQFQNNGVVDDSQLPKDRFSAERLKGVDSTLKIQPAKLEDSAVYLCASSPYLWERVGDKNIQYFGAGTRLSVL.

This chain joins TRBV7-6 and TRBJ2-2; D is perhaps TRBD1 (5 bases). V was cut by 5 bases and J by 2 bases, with 15 bases left in between. CDR1 SGHVS and CDR2 FNYEAQ come from the germline V gene. This CDR3 is built from 16 residues. This CDR3 reads CASSTRQQTNTGELFF. Written as DNA, the CDR3 is TGTGCCAGCAGCACGAGACAGCAAACTAACACCGGGGAGCTGTTTTTT.

V is TRBV7-2 and J is TRBJ1-2, with D uncertain. Trimming removed 3 bases from V and 0 bases from J, with 5 bases in between. The CDR3 spans 13 residues. The germline CDR1 and CDR2 sequences are SGHTA and FQGNSA. The CDR3 sequence: CASSFRANYGYTF. The CDR3 DNA reads TGTGCCAGCAGCTTCCGGGCTAACTATGGCTACACCTTC.

The chain joins TRBV11-2 to TRBJ1-6; TRBD1 agrees at 7 bases. V gave up 2 bases and J gave up 7 bases; unmatched junction bases: 14. CDR3 length: 18 amino acids. The germline CDR1 and CDR2 sequences are SGHAT and FQNNGV. CDR3 DNA sequence: TGTGCCAGCAGCTTATTGGGGACAGTAGGGTTGGGCAATTCACCCCTCCACTTT. Translated, it gives CASSLLGTVGLGNSPLHF.

The rearrangement links TRBV7-2 to TRBJ1-3; D may be TRBD1 (6 bases). V lost 7 bases to trimming and J lost 12 bases, with 25 bases between them. CDR3 length: 15 amino acids. Germline V CDR1 and CDR2: SGHTA, FQGNSA. The CDR3 DNA reads TGTGCCAGCACCTATACAGGGTCGGTTGGGGACATCATATATTTT. Its protein product is CASTYTGSVGDIIYF.

The chain joins TRBV27 to TRBJ1-4; 8 nucleotides line up with TRBD1. Germline lookup yields CDR1 MNHEY and CDR2 SMNVEV (reference sequence). Germline trimming cut 7 bases from V and 5 bases from J; bases unmatched to any gene: 12. CDR3 size: 16 residues. This CDR3 reads CASTPINRGGNEKLFF. The CDR3 DNA reads as TGTGCCAGCACCCCGATAAACAGGGGGGGAAATGAAAAACTGTTTTTT.

This sequence joins TRBV18 and TRBJ2-5; D might be TRBD1 (6 bases). The CDR3 covers 16 residues. V lost 2 bases and J 4 bases, leaving 17 bases between the germline ends. CDR1 and CDR2 from the germline V gene are KGHSH and LQKENI. In DNA, the CDR3 is TGTGCCAGCTCACCAACCGGGACATCAGGTGGAGAGACCCAGTACTTC. Amino acids: CASSPTGTSGGETQYF. Looking up the rest from reference TRBV18 and TRBJ2-5 gives the full variable domain: NAGVMQNPRHLVRRRGQEARLRCSPMKGHSHVYWYRQLPEEGLKFMVYLQKENIIDESGMPKERFSAEFPKEGPSILRIQQVVRGDSAAYFCASSPTGTSGGETQYFGPGTRLLVL.

The chain has TRBV11-2 and TRBJ1-2, with D maybe TRBD1 (6 bases). This CDR3 comprises 15 residues. V shed 0 bases and J shed 7 bases, with 15 bases lying between them. Germline CDR1 is SGHAT and CDR2 is FQNNGV. CDR3 bases: TGTGCCAGCAGCTTAGATCCAGGGGCGATGGGTGGCTACACCTTC. Translation gives CASSLDPGAMGGYTF.

This clonotype has a handful of counts. V is TRBV7-8 and J is TRBJ2-3; D unclear. Germline V gene data show CDR1 as SGHVS and CDR2 as FQNEAQ. The CDR3 sequence is 14 residues long. Trimming removed 5 bases from V and 1 base from J, with 10 bases in between. The CDR3 DNA follows: TGTGCCAGCAGCGTCGGGTCCGGCACAGATACGCAGTATTTT. The encoded protein is CASSVGSGTDTQYF.

This clonotype was detected only a few times. The chain joins TRBV5-1 to TRBJ1-1; 8 bases line up with TRBD1. The CDR3 has 16 amino acids. Looked up from germline, CDR1 is SGHRS and CDR2 is YFSETQ. V shed 2 bases, J shed 1 base, and the junction held 7 bases outside the gene matches. The CDR3 bases are TGCGCCAGCAGCTTAGGGCAGGGGGCCCAGAACACTGAAGCTTTCTTT. Its protein is CASSLGQGAQNTEAFF. The complete variable domain, with remaining parts taken from reference TRBV5-1 and TRBJ1-1, reads KAGVTQTPRYLIKTRGQQVTLSCSPISGHRSVSWYQQTPGQGLQFLFEYFSETQRNKGNFPGRFSGRQFSNSRSEMNVSTLELGDSALYLCASSLGQGAQNTEAFFGQGTRLTVV.

This clonotype appeared a few times. The chain has TRBV20-1 and TRBJ1-5, with 8 positions matching TRBD1. Germline V gene data show CDR1 as DFQATT and CDR2 as SNEGSKA (reference sequence). Trimming at V came to 6 bases and at J to 2 bases, leaving 9 bases not matched to a gene. This CDR3 has 15 amino acids. The CDR3 nucleotides are TGCAGTGCAGCTACCCCAGGGGGCGGCAATCAGCCCCAGCATTTT. It codes for CSAATPGGGNQPQHF.